The T cell receptor (beta chain) described here comes from a study of radiotherapy plus CTLA-4 blockade in lung cancer. Measured with immunoSEQ multiplex PCR; TCRdb has only the in-frame clones, and not every one. Altogether 100,000 to 150,000 clones are present, just under 90% being singletons, with the ten largest covering approximately 6.6%. Germline trimming cut 5 bases from V and 7 bases from J; bases unmatched to any gene: 5. The CDR3 is made up of 14 amino acids. Germline V lookup: CDR1 MNHEY, CDR2 SVGAGI. The source of this sequence is a human donor with non-small cell lung cancer that progressed on radiotherapy plus ipilimumab. The V call is TRBV6-5, the J call TRBJ1-5; 10 positions agree with TRBD1. This specimen consisted of peripheral blood, obtained from a patient treated with radiotherapy plus ipilimumab. The CDR3 is CASSLRTGGQPQHF. The CDR3 DNA reads TGTGCCAGCAGTCTCCGGACAGGGGGACAGCCCCAGCATTTT.